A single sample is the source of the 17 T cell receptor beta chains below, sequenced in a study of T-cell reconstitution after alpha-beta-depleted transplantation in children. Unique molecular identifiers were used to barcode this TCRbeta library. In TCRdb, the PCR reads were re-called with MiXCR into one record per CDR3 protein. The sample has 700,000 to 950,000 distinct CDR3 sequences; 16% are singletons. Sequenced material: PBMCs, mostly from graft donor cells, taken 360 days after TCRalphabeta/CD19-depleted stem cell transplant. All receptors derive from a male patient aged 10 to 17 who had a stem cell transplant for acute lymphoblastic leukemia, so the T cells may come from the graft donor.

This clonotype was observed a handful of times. CDR3 DNA: TGTGCCATCAGTGCGGCGGGACTAGCGGGAGGAGTTTCTGAGCAGTTCTTC. Amino acid sequence: CAISAAGLAGGVSEQFF. The V call is TRBV10-3, the J call TRBJ2-1; TRBD2 matches at 15 bases. The germline gives CDR1 ENHRY, CDR2 SYGVKD. CDR3 size: 17 residues. The V gene end was trimmed by 4 bases and the J gene end by 9 bases; junction bases not matched to a gene: 10.

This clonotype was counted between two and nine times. DNA of the CDR3: TGCAGCGCTTCTAGCGGCCTTCAAGAGACCCAGTACTTC. Translation gives CSASSGLQETQYF. The chain recombines TRBV20-1 with TRBJ2-5, with 7 bases identical to TRBD2. Germline CDR1 is DFQATT and CDR2 is SNEGSKA (reference sequence). CDR3 size: 13 residues.

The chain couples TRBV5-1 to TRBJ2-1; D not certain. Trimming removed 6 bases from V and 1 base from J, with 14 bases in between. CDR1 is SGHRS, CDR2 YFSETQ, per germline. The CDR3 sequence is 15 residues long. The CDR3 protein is CASNVDLYSYNEQFF. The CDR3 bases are TGCGCCAGCAACGTCGACCTATATTCCTACAATGAGCAGTTCTTC.

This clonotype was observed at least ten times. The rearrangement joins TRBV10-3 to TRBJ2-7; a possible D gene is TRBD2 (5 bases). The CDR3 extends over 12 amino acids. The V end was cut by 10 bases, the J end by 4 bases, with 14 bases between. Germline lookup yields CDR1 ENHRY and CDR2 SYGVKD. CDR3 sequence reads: CATPGRGYEQYF. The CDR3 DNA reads TGTGCCACCCCGGGGAGAGGGTACGAGCAGTACTTC.

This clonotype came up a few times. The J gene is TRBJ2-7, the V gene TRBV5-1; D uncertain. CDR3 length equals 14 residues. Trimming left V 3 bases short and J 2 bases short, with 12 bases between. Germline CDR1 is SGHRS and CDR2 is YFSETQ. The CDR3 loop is CASSSLGVPYEQYF. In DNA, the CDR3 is TGCGCCAGCAGCTCGCTTGGGGTCCCCTACGAGCAGTACTTC.

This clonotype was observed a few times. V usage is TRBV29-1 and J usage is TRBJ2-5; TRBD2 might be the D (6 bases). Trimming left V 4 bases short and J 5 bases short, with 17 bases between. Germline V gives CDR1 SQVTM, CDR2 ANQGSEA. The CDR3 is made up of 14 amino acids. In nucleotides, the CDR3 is TGCAGCGTTGCCGGGGGAGGCCTTTGGGAGACCCAGTACTTC. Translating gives CSVAGGGLWETQYF.

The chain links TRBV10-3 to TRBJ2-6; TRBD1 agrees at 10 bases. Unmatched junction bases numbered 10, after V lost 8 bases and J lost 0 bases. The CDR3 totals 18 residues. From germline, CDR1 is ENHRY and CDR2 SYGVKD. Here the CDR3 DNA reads TGTGCCATCTCCTTAGGACAGGGGGTGTCCTCTGGGGCCAACGTCCTGACTTTC. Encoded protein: CAISLGQGVSSGANVLTF.

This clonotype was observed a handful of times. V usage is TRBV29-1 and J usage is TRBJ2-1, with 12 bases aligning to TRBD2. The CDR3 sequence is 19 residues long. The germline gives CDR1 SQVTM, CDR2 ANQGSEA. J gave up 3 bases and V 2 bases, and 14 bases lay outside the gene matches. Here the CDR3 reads CSVELCATSGSRVYNEQFF. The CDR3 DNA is TGCAGCGTTGAATTATGTGCGACTAGCGGGAGTAGGGTCTACAATGAGCAGTTCTTC.

The CDR3 region has the DNA TGTGCCAGCAGCTTAGGGGACACGAGCAATCAGCCCCAGCATTTT. The encoded protein is CASSLGDTSNQPQHF. The J gene is TRBJ1-5, the V gene TRBV7-9; a possible D gene is TRBD1 (6 bases). CDR1 and CDR2 from the germline V gene are SEHNR and FQNEAQ (reference sequence). This CDR3 comprises 15 residues. Between the trimmed V and J ends, which lost 1 base and 1 base, there was a span of 8 bases. Looking up the rest from reference TRBV7-9 and TRBJ1-5 gives the full variable domain: DTGVSQNPRHKITKRGQNVTFRCDPISEHNRLYWYRQTLGQGPEFLTYFQNEAQLEKSRLLSDRFSAERPKGSFSTLEIQRTEQGDSAMYLCASSLGDTSNQPQHFGDGTRLSIL.

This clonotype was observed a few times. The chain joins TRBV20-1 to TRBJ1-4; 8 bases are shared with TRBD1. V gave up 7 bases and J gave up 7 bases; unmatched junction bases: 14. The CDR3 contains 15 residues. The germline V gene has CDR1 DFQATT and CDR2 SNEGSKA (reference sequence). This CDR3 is CSVKSRTGSGEKLFF. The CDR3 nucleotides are TGCAGTGTAAAAAGCAGGACAGGGTCGGGTGAAAAACTGTTTTTT.

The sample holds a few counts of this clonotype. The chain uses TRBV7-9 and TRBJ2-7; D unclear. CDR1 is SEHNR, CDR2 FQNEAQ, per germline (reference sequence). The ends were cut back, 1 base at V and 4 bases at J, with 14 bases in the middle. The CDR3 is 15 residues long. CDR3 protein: CASSLVTGGLYEQYF. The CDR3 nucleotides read TGTGCCAGCAGCTTAGTAACGGGCGGATTGTACGAGCAGTACTTC.

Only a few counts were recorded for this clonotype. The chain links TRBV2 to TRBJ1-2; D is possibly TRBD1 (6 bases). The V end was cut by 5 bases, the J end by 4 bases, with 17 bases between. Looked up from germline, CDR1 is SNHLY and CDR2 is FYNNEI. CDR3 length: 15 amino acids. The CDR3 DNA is TGTGCCAGCAGTAGTTTGGGGGGGCGCGGCTATGGCTACACCTTC. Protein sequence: CASSSLGGRGYGYTF.

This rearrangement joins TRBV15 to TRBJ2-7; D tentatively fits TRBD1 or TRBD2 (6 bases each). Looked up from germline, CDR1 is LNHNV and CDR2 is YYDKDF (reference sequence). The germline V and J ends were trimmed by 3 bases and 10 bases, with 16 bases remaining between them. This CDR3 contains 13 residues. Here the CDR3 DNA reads TGTGCCACCAGCAGGACCGGTATCGGGGGCCAGTACTTC. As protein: CATSRTGIGGQYF.

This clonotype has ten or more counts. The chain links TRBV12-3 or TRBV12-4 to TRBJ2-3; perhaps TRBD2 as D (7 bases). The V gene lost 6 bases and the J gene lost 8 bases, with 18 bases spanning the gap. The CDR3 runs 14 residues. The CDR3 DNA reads TGTGCCAGCAGGCAGCGGGATCTAGGGGGTACGCAGTATTTT. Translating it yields CASRQRDLGGTQYF.

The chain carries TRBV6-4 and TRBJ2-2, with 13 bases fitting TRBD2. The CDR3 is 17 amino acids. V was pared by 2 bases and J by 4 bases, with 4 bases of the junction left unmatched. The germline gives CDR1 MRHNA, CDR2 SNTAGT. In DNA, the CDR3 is TGTGCCAGCAGTGACACAAGACTAGCGGGAGGCACCGGGGAGCTGTTTTTT. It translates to CASSDTRLAGGTGELFF.

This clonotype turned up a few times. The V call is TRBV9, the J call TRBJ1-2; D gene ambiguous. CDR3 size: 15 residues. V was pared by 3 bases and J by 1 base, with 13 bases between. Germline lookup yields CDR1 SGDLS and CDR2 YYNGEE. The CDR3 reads CASSANILHNYGYTF. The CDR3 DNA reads TGTGCCAGCAGCGCAAACATCCTCCATAACTATGGCTACACCTTC. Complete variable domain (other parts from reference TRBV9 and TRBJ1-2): DSGVTQTPKHLITATGQRVTLRCSPRSGDLSVYWYQQSLDQGLQFLIQYYNGEERAKGNILERFSAQQFPDLHSELNLSSLELGDSALYFCASSANILHNYGYTFGSGTRLTVV.

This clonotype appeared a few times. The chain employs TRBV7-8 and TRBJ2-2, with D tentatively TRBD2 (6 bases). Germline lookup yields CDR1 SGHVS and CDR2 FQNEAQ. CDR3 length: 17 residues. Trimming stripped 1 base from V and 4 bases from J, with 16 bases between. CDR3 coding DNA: TGTGCCAGCAGCTTAGGTGCGCGACTAGTCTCCACCGGGGAGCTGTTTTTT. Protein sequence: CASSLGARLVSTGELFF.